This TCR beta chain was documented in a study of response to subunit inactivated influenza vaccine. Study results and limitations: That few new T cells are recruited by each seasonal influenza vaccination was the authors' suggestion.

The CDR3 runs 15 residues. V lost 0 bases to trimming and J lost 4 bases, with 10 bases between them. Germline values: CDR1 MGHRA, CDR2 YSYEKL. Via MiXCR, TCRdb re-called the RT-PCR reads, giving one row per CDR3 protein. This table has 700,000 to 900,000 distinct CDR3 sequences, 21% appearing once. On this clonotype: The antigen is unknown.

V is TRBV4-1 and J is TRBJ1-3; unclear D gene. This TCR was sampled from a man in his fifties who received an inactivated influenza vaccine. Specimen: PBMCs from blood, collected roughly 5 days after vaccination. The CDR3 loop reads CASSQDGSFGNTIYF. The DNA for the CDR3 is TGCGCCAGCAGCCAAGATGGATCTTTCGGAAACACCATATATTTT.